A single T cell receptor beta chain is shown here with its context. Its antigen is as yet unknown. The PCR made use of 60 Vbeta and 13 Jbeta primers. Clones were read by immunoSEQ multiplex PCR, and TCRdb kept only the in-frame ones, dropping some. Found here are approximately 190,000 clones, just under 80% of them singletons; the top ten hold about 5.6%. This sample was taken from a study of cytomegalovirus exposure and HLA in healthy donors. The wider study: Around 200 million T cells yielded roughly 120 million unique TCR beta sequences, as an earlier analysis found. When fewer than 400 donors were genotyped, around 77% of them were found to fall in the Caucasian-associated ancestry cluster. The study's findings and limits: The number of N-insertions in an Asian-associated ancestry cluster was reportedly below the 666-donor mean in a later analysis.

These donors, healthy bone marrow donors, were studied. Sequences were obtained from PBMCs. The receptor's source is a woman aged 30 to 39 in good health and CMV-seropositive.

The CDR3 is CASRSRVGAGELFF. DNA of the CDR3: TGTGCCAGCAGATCCCGTGTAGGGGCCGGGGAGCTGTTTTTT. The rearrangement links TRBV2 to TRBJ2-2, with TRBD1 as a possible D gene (5 bases). This CDR3 comprises 14 residues. Trimming took 6 bases from V and 6 from J, leaving 14 bases between them. Germline-derived CDR1 and CDR2 are SNHLY and FYNNEI.